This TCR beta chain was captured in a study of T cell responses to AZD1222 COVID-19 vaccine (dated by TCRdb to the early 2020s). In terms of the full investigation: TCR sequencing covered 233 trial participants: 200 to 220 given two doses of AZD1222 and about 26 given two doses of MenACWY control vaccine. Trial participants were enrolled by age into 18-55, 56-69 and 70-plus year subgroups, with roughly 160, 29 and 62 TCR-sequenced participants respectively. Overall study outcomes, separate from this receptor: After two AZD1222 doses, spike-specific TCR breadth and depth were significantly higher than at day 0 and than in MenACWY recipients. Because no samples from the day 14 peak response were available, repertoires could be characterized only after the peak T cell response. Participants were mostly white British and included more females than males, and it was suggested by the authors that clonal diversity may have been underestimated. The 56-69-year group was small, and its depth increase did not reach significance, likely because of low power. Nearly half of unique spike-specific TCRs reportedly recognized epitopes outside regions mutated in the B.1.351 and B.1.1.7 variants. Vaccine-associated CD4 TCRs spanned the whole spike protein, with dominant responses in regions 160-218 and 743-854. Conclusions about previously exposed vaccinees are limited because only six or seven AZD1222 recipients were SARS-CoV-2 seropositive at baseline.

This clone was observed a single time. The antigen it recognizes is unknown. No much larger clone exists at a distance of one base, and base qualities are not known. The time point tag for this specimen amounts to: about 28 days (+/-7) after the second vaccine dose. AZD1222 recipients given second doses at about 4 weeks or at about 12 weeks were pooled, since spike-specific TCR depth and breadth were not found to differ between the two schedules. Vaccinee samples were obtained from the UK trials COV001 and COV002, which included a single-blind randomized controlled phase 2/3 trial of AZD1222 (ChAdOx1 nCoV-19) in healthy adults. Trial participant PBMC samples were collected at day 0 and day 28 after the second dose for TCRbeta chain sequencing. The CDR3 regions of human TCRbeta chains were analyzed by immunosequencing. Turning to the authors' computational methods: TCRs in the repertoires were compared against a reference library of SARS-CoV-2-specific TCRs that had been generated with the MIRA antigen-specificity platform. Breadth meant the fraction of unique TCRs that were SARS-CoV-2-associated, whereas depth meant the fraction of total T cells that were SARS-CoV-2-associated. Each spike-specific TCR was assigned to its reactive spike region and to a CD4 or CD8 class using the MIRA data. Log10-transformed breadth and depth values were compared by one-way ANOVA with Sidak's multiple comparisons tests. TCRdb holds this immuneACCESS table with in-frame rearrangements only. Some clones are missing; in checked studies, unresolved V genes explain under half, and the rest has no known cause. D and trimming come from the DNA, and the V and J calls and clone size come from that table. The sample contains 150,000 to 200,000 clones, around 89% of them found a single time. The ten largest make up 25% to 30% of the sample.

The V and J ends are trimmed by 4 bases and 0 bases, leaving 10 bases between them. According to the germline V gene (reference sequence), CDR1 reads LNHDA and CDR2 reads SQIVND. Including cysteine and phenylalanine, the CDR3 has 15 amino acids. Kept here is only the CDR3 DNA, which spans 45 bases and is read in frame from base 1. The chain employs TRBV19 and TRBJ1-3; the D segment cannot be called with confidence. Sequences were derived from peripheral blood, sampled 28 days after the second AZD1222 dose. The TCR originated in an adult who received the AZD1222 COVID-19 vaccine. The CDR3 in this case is CASSTGGSSGNTIYF. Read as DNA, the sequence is TGTGCCAGTAGTACGGGCGGCAGCTCTGGAAACACCATATATTTT.